This TCR beta chain was recovered during a study of T cells in Graves' hyperthyroidism and ophthalmopathy. It was RNA transcripts that yielded the amplified TCR beta CDR3 regions. When the TCR CDR3 underwent first-round RT-PCR, the HTBI primer set was used. One entry per CDR3 protein, called by TCRdb with MiXCR from the multiplex PCR reads. The sample carries 550,000 to 650,000 distinct CDR3 sequences, around 14% recorded once. In patients aged 18 to 65, hyperthyroidism was newly diagnosed, with duration under 2 months. Fresh peripheral blood, approximately 9.7 ml, was the source of the PBMCs. CDR3 length: 16 residues. Unmatched junction bases numbered 10, after V lost 3 bases and J lost 5 bases.

This chain joins TRBV12-3 or TRBV12-4 and TRBJ2-3; 8 nucleotides agree with TRBD2. The specimen was blood. The TCR was taken from a woman aged 25 to 39 with Graves' hyperthyroidism that later progressed to Graves' ophthalmopathy. The CDR3, as DNA: TGTGCCAGCAGTTTGGGGAGGCGGGGGGCCCAAGATACGCAGTATTTT. The encoded protein is CASSLGRRGAQDTQYF.